The 24 T cell receptor beta chains reported below all come from one sample, sequenced in a study of beta chain features in type 1 diabetes. cDNA synthesis used the whole RNA isolate, giving expressed TCRB sequences. Measured with immunoSEQ multiplex PCR; TCRdb has only the in-frame clones, and not every one. The sample has hundreds of thousands of clones; around 15% are singletons. Their specific antigens are unknown. General study findings and limits: In all four CD4+ subsets, TCRB CDR3 length was significantly, moderately reduced in type 1 diabetes.

Sequenced input: naive CD4+ T cells from blood. These receptors were obtained from a man between 18 and 35 years old with type 1 diabetes.

This chain links TRBV7-2 with TRBJ1-5, with D hard to call. CDR1 SGHTA and CDR2 FQGNSA come from the germline V gene. The CDR3 runs 13 residues. The ends were cut back, 6 bases at V and 3 bases at J, with 9 bases in the middle. CDR3 residues: CASSRGVNQPQHF. In DNA, the CDR3 is TGTGCCAGCAGTCGTGGAGTCAATCAGCCCCAGCATTTT.

This clone was seen a few times. The J gene is TRBJ2-3, the V gene TRBV29-1, with a tentative D call TRBD1 (6 bases). This CDR3 has 13 residues. The V end lost 3 bases, the J end lost 4 bases, and 11 bases lay between the germline ends. Germline V gives CDR1 SQVTM, CDR2 ANQGSEA. CDR3 amino acids: CSVEWQGSDTQYF. For the CDR3, the DNA is TGCAGCGTTGAGTGGCAGGGGTCAGATACGCAGTATTTT.

This clone has only a few counts. DNA for the CDR3: TGTGCCTGGATAGCGGGAGGGATCCAAGAGACCCAGTACTTC. Translating it yields CAWIAGGIQETQYF. V is TRBV30 and J is TRBJ2-5; 11 nucleotides line up with TRBD2. The germline gives CDR1 GTSNPN, CDR2 SVGIG (reference sequence). The CDR3 has 14 amino acids. The V gene end was trimmed by 4 bases and the J gene end by 1 base; junction bases not matched to a gene: 2.

This clone was observed a few times. The rearrangement joins TRBV7-9 to TRBJ1-2; TRBD1 aligns across 7 bases. V was clipped by 5 bases and J by 8 bases; unmatched bases: 14. The CDR3 spans 15 residues. The germline CDR1 and CDR2 sequences are SEHNR and FQNEAQ (reference sequence). The CDR3 DNA is TGTGCCAGCAGCCCCTTATTAGGGACAGTAGACGGCTACACCTTC. Translation: CASSPLLGTVDGYTF.

This clone came up a few times. This rearrangement joins TRBV7-2 to TRBJ1-4, with D perhaps TRBD1 (5 bases). The CDR3 spans 14 residues. In germline, CDR1 is SGHTA, CDR2 FQGNSA. Trimming took off 4 bases at V and 2 bases at J, with 8 bases between the two ends. Here the CDR3 reads CASSSRQTNEKLFF. CDR3 nucleotides: TGTGCCAGCAGCTCCCGACAGACTAATGAAAAACTGTTTTTT.

The V and J genes are TRBV25-1 and TRBJ2-3; weak D call: TRBD2 (6 bases). The germline V gene has CDR1 MGHDK and CDR2 SYGVNS. V was shortened by 6 bases and J by 3 bases, with 16 bases between the two germline ends. CDR3 length: 15 amino acids. CDR3 amino acids: CASSRGGIGTDTQYF. As DNA, the CDR3 is TGTGCCAGCAGCCGCGGAGGGATTGGAACAGATACGCAGTATTTT. Using reference TRBV25-1 and TRBJ2-3 for the parts outside the CDR3, the full variable domain is EADIYQTPRYLVIGTGKKITLECSQTMGHDKMYWYQQDPGMELHLIHYSYGVNSTEKGDLSSESTVSRIRTEHFPLTLESARPSHTSQYLCASSRGGIGTDTQYFGPGTRLTVL.

The chain uses TRBV5-8 and TRBJ1-1; no clear D. The CDR3 spans 11 residues. The germline CDR1 and CDR2 sequences are SGHTS and YDEGEE. Trimming took off 0 bases at V and 8 bases at J, with 5 bases between the two ends. In nucleotides, the CDR3 is TGTGCCAGCAGCTTGGTCGGGGAAGCTTTCTTT. This sequence encodes CASSLVGEAFF.

Only a few counts were recorded for this clone. In DNA form, the CDR3 reads TGTGCCTGGAGTGTAGATAGGGGGGCCTATGGCTACACCTTC. Protein sequence: CAWSVDRGAYGYTF. The chain has TRBV30 and TRBJ1-2; D might be TRBD1 (6 bases). This CDR3 has 14 residues. V lost 0 bases and J 4 bases, leaving 12 bases between the germline ends. The germline V gene has CDR1 GTSNPN and CDR2 SVGIG (reference sequence).

The chain couples TRBV5-1 to TRBJ2-3; D is unclear. This CDR3 region has 14 residues. Germline V gives CDR1 SGHRS, CDR2 YFSETQ. V lost 1 base to trimming and J lost 2 bases, with 8 bases between them. The CDR3 is CASSLFEATDTQYF. The CDR3 bases are TGCGCCAGCAGCTTGTTCGAAGCCACAGATACGCAGTATTTT.

This clone occurred a few times. The chain employs TRBV9 and TRBJ2-2, with TRBD1 as a possible D gene (6 bases). Germline CDR1 is SGDLS and CDR2 is YYNGEE. The CDR3 extends over 15 amino acids. V was shortened by 2 bases and J by 1 base, with 9 bases between the two germline ends. The CDR3 reads CASSVLGGNTGELFF. Written as DNA, the CDR3 is TGTGCCAGCAGCGTTTTAGGGGGGAACACCGGGGAGCTGTTTTTT.

V gene TRBV28 combines with J gene TRBJ1-2; D call uncertain. The CDR3 extends over 10 amino acids. Germline CDR1 and CDR2: MDHEN and SYDVKM. The ends were cut back, 8 bases at V and 3 bases at J, with 4 bases in the middle. CDR3 nucleotides: TGTGCCAGCGGATACTATGGCTACACCTTC. Its translation: CASGYYGYTF.

The rearrangement links TRBV30 to TRBJ1-2; D may be TRBD1 (6 bases). CDR1 GTSNPN and CDR2 SVGIG come from the germline V gene (reference sequence). Trimming took 3 bases from V and 3 from J, leaving 14 bases between them. This CDR3 contains 14 residues. The CDR3 bases are TGTGCCTGGAGGGATCCGAGACAGGACTATGGCTACACCTTC. Translated: CAWRDPRQDYGYTF.

V usage is TRBV2 and J usage is TRBJ2-5; D is perhaps TRBD1 (5 bases). Germline CDR1 is SNHLY and CDR2 is FYNNEI. This CDR3 contains 13 residues. The V and J ends lost 7 bases and 1 base respectively, with 10 bases between them. CDR3 DNA sequence: TGTGCCAGCACCCTCGACAGCCAAGAGACCCAGTACTTC. It yields the protein CASTLDSQETQYF. The full variable domain, completed using reference TRBV2 and TRBJ2-5, is EPEVTQTPSHQVTQMGQEVILRCVPISNHLYFYWYRQILGQKVEFLVSFYNNEISEKSEIFDDQFSVERPDGSNFTLKIRSTKLEDSAMYFCASTLDSQETQYFGPGTRLLVL.

V and J are TRBV27 and TRBJ1-1; a possible D gene is TRBD1 (6 bases). Germline assignment: CDR1 MNHEY and CDR2 SMNVEV (reference sequence). The CDR3 is made up of 14 amino acids. Trimming took 2 bases from V and 3 from J, leaving 10 bases between them. Here the CDR3 DNA reads TGTGCCAGCAGTTTAGAGAGGGGGGACACTGAAGCTTTCTTT. It specifies CASSLERGDTEAFF.

This clone has a handful of counts. This chain connects TRBV19 to TRBJ2-7; 11 bases align to TRBD2. This CDR3 is built from 12 residues. The germline gives CDR1 LNHDA, CDR2 SQIVND (reference sequence). J lost 4 bases, V lost 10 bases, and 3 bases had no gene match. CDR3: CATGTSGYEQYF. The CDR3 coding sequence is TGTGCCACGGGGACTAGCGGATACGAGCAGTACTTC.

There are a few counts of this clone. The chain combines TRBV19 with TRBJ1-1, with 7 positions matching TRBD1. The germline CDR1 and CDR2 sequences are LNHDA and SQIVND (reference sequence). The CDR3 spans 11 residues. J was trimmed by 11 bases and V by 4 bases; bases with no gene match: 4. The CDR3 DNA reads as TGTGCCAGTAGTAGACAGGGCAACGCTTTCTTT. This encodes CASSRQGNAFF. Drawing the rest from reference TRBV19 and TRBJ1-1, the complete variable domain is DGGITQSPKYLFRKEGQNVTLSCEQNLNHDAMYWYRQDPGQGLRLIYYSQIVNDFQKGDIAEGYSVSREKKESFPLTVTSAQKNPTAFYLCASSRQGNAFFGQGTRLTVV.

The gene calls are TRBV19 and TRBJ2-5, with 10 bases identical to TRBD1. Germline V CDR1 and CDR2: LNHDA, SQIVND (reference sequence). V lost 6 bases and J lost 4; bases outside the gene matches: 2. This CDR3 region has 13 residues. Written as DNA, the CDR3 is TGTGCCAGTAGCCGGGACAGGGGAGAGACCCAGTACTTC. Amino acids: CASSRDRGETQYF.

This clone was seen a few times. The V call is TRBV28, the J call TRBJ1-2, with a weak D call TRBD1 (5 bases). Trimming removed 7 bases at V and 3 bases at J, with 18 bases between. Germline CDR1 MDHEN, CDR2 SYDVKM. The CDR3 extends over 15 amino acids. The CDR3 nucleotides are TGTGCCAGCACCCAAGTCCAGGGCCGGGACTATGGCTACACCTTC. The encoded protein is CASTQVQGRDYGYTF.

The CDR3 DNA is TGTGCCAGCAGCTTTGACAGGGGCCTAGGGAGAAGCAATCAGCCCCAGCATTTT. Its protein product is CASSFDRGLGRSNQPQHF. The chain employs TRBV5-5 and TRBJ1-5; 8 nucleotides align to TRBD1. Germline CDR1 is SGHKS and CDR2 is YYEKEE (reference sequence). The CDR3 extends over 18 amino acids. The junction had 11 bases not matched to a gene; V was cut back by 2 bases and J by 1 base.

This clone appeared a few times. The chain couples TRBV30 to TRBJ2-3, with TRBD2 identical over 10 bases. The CDR3 covers 16 residues. Germline V gives CDR1 GTSNPN, CDR2 SVGIG (reference sequence). The ends lost 4 bases at V and 5 bases at J; junction bases unmatched: 12. Here the CDR3 reads CAWTLGLAGAGDTQYF. CDR3 nucleotides: TGTGCCTGGACCCTAGGGCTAGCGGGAGCCGGAGATACGCAGTATTTT.

CDR3 sequence: CASSPWTGAKADTEAFF. For the CDR3, the DNA is TGTGCCAGCAGCCCCTGGACAGGGGCAAAAGCGGACACTGAAGCTTTCTTT. V usage is TRBV7-2 and J usage is TRBJ1-1; 9 bases fit TRBD1. The CDR3 extends over 17 amino acids. CDR1 SGHTA and CDR2 FQGNSA come from the germline V gene. Unmatched junction bases numbered 13, after V lost 5 bases and J lost 3 bases.

This chain connects TRBV2 to TRBJ2-1; D tentatively reads TRBD1 or TRBD2 (5 bases each). The V gene's germline CDR1 is SNHLY and CDR2 FYNNEI. This CDR3 contains 14 residues. V lost 6 bases, J lost 3 bases, and 12 bases lay in between. The CDR3 DNA reads as TGTGCCAGCAGGACCGGGACGGGCTACAATGAGCAGTTCTTC. This sequence encodes CASRTGTGYNEQFF.

This clone was seen only a few times. This chain connects TRBV21-1 to TRBJ2-2; TRBD2 is taken as the D call from the table, unchecked against the DNA. TRBV21-1 is a pseudogene locus. The CDR3 runs 16 residues. In DNA form, the CDR3 reads TGTGCCAGCAGCAAAGCGCGGGAGCTACCTACCGGGGAGCTGTTTTTT. This translates into CASSKARELPTGELFF.

The J gene is TRBJ2-1, the V gene TRBV7-3; a weak D match, TRBD1 (6 bases). CDR1 is SGHTA and CDR2 is FQGTGA in the germline V gene. V lost 1 base, J lost 4 bases, and 14 bases lay in between. The length of the CDR3 is 16 residues. The CDR3: CASSLSGTNRYNEQFF. DNA for the CDR3: TGTGCCAGCAGCTTAAGTGGGACAAACCGATACAATGAGCAGTTCTTC.